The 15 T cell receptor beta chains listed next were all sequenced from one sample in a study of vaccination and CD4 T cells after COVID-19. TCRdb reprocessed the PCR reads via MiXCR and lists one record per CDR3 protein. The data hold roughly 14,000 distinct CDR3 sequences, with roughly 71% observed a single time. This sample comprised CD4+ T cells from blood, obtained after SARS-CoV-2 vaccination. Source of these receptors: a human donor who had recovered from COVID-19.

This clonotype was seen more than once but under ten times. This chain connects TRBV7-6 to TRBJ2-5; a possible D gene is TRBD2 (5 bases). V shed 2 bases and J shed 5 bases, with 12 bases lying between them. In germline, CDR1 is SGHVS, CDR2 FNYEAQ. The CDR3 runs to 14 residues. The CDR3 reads CASSLRLAGETQYF. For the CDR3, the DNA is TGTGCCAGCAGCTTACGTCTAGCCGGGGAGACCCAGTACTTC.

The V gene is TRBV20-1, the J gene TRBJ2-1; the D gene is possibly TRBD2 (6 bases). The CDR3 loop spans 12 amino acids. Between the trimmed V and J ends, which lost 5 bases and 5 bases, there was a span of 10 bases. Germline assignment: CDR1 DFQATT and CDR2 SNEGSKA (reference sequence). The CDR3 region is CSAYGGDNEQFF. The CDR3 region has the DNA TGCAGTGCTTACGGCGGGGACAATGAGCAGTTCTTC.

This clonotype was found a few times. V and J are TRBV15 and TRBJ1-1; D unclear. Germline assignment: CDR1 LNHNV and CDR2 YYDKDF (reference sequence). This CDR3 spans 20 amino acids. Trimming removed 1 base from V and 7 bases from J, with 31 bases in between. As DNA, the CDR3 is TGTGCCACCAGCAGAGCGGTTTCACCTACTCAGTATATAGGACGGATTGAAGCTTTCTTT. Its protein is CATSRAVSPTQYIGRIEAFF.

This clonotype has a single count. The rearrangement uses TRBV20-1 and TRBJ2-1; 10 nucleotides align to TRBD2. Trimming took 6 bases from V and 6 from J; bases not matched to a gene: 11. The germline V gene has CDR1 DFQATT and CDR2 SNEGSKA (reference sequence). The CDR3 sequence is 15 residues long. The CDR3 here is CSAARPSGSPNEQFF. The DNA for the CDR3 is TGCAGTGCCGCTAGACCTAGCGGGAGTCCCAATGAGCAGTTCTTC.

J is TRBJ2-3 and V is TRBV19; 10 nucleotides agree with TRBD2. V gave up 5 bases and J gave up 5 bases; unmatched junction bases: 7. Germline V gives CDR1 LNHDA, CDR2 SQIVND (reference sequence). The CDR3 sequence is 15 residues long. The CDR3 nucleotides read TGTGCCAGTAGTTCTTCTAGCGGGAGAAAAGATACGCAGTATTTT. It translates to CASSSSSGRKDTQYF.

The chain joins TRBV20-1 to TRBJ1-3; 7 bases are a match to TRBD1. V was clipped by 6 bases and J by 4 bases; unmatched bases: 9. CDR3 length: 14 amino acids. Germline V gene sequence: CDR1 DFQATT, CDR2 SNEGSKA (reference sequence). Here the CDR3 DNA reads TGCAGTGCCCCGGGACAGAACGCCGGAAACACCATATATTTT. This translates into CSAPGQNAGNTIYF.

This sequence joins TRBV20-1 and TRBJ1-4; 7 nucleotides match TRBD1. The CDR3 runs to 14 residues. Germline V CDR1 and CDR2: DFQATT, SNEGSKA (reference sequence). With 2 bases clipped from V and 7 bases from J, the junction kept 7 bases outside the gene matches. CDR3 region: CSARLRRGLEKLFF. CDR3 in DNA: TGCAGTGCTAGATTGCGGAGGGGGCTTGAAAAACTGTTTTTT.

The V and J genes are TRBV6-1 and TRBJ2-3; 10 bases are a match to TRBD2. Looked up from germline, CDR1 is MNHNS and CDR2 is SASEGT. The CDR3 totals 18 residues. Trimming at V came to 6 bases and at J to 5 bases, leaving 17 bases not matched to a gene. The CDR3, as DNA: TGTGCCAGCAGACAATGGGGGGGTAGCGGGAGGCGTAGAGATACGCAGTATTTT. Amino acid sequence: CASRQWGGSGRRRDTQYF.

CDR3: CSASPATGPAGELFF. Written as DNA, the CDR3 is TGCAGTGCTAGCCCAGCGACAGGTCCGGCCGGGGAGCTGTTTTTT. The V and J genes are TRBV20-1 and TRBJ2-2; tentatively, D is TRBD1 (6 bases). The germline gives CDR1 DFQATT, CDR2 SNEGSKA (reference sequence). Trimming took off 3 bases at V and 6 bases at J, with 17 bases between the two ends. The CDR3 extends over 15 amino acids.

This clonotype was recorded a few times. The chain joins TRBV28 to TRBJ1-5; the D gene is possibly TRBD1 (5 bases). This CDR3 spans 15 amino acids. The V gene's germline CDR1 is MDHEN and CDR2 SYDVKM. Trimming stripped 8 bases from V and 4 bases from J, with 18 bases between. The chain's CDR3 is CASVRGVQGNQPQHF. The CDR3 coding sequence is TGTGCCAGCGTCCGGGGGGTTCAGGGTAATCAGCCCCAGCATTTT.

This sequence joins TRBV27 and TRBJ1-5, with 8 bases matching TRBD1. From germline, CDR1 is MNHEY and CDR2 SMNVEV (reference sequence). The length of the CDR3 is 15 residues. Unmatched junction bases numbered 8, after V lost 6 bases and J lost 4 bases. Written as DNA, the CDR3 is TGTGCCAGCAGGCGTCAGGGGGCGTCGAATCAGCCCCAGCATTTT. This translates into CASRRQGASNQPQHF.

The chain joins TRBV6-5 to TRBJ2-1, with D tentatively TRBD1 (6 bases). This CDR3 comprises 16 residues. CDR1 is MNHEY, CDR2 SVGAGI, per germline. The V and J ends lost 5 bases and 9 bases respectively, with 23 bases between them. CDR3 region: CASSNWGRDKNLEQFF. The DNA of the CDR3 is TGTGCCAGCAGTAACTGGGGCCGGGACAAAAATCTTGAGCAGTTCTTC.

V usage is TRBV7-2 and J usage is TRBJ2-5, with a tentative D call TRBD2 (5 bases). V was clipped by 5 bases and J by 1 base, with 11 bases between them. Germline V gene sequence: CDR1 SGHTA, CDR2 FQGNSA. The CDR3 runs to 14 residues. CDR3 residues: CASSLGLLQETQYF. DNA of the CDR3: TGTGCCAGCAGCCTCGGACTCCTCCAAGAGACCCAGTACTTC. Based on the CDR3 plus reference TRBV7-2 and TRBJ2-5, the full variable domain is GAGVSQSPSNKVTEKGKDVELRCDPISGHTALYWYRQSLGQGLEFLIYFQGNSAPDKSGLPSDRFSAERTGGSVSTLTIQRTQQEDSAVYLCASSLGLLQETQYFGPGTRLLVL.

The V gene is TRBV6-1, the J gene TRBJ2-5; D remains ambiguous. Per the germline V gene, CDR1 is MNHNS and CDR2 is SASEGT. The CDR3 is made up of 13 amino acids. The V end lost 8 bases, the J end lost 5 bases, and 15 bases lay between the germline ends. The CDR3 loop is CASGDLIPETQYF. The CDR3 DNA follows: TGTGCCAGCGGAGACCTTATCCCCGAGACCCAGTACTTC.

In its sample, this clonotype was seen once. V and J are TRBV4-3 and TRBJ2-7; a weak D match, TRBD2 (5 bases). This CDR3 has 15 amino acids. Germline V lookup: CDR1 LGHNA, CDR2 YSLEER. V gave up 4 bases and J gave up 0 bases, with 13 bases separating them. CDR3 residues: CASSRGVGSSYEQYF. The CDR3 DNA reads TGCGCCAGCAGCCGAGGAGTGGGGAGCTCCTACGAGCAGTACTTC.